These 9 T cell receptor beta chains came from one sample sequenced in a study of T cells after yellow fever vaccination. One entry per CDR3 protein, called by TCRdb with MiXCR from the 5' RACE reads. In the table there are roughly 260,000 distinct CDR3 sequences, roughly 13% of which are singletons. The sequenced sample was CD4+ T cells sorted from PBMCs, obtained 45 days after the yellow fever booster vaccination. Receptor source: a man aged 25 to 40 who received the YFV17D yellow fever vaccine.

This clonotype was counted only a few times. This rearrangement joins TRBV7-9 to TRBJ2-7; D gene unclear. V lost 4 bases and J 6 bases, leaving 10 bases between the germline ends. The CDR3 loop spans 12 amino acids. Germline V gives CDR1 SEHNR, CDR2 FQNEAQ (reference sequence). CDR3 in DNA: TGTGCCAGCAGCTCGCTCCTATTCGAGCAGTACTTC. Amino acids: CASSSLLFEQYF.

This chain connects TRBV7-2 to TRBJ2-6, with D unclear. CDR3 length: 15 amino acids. Trimming cost V 1 base and J 0 bases, with 4 bases left between them. Germline V gene lookup returns CDR1 SGHTA and CDR2 FQGNSA. In DNA form, the CDR3 reads TGTGCCAGCAGCTTAGTATACTCTGGGGCCAACGTCCTGACTTTC. It is translated as CASSLVYSGANVLTF.

The chain joins TRBV12-3 or TRBV12-4 to TRBJ2-6; TRBD1 might be the D (5 bases). The CDR3 runs 15 residues. Trimming left V 6 bases short and J 3 bases short, with 12 bases between. CDR3 coding DNA: TGTGCCAGCAGCCAAAGGGGAAATGGGGCCAACGTCCTGACTTTC. It codes for CASSQRGNGANVLTF.

Many counts were recorded for this clonotype. This chain links TRBV20-1 with TRBJ2-7, with a tentative D call TRBD2 (5 bases). V gave up 7 bases and J gave up 4 bases, with 20 bases separating them. In germline, CDR1 is DFQATT, CDR2 SNEGSKA (reference sequence). CDR3 length: 14 residues. The CDR3 reads CSGRPLGELYEQYF. CDR3 nucleotide sequence: TGCAGTGGAAGGCCACTGGGAGAATTATACGAGCAGTACTTC.

The chain couples TRBV6-2 or TRBV6-3 to TRBJ2-1; 7 nucleotides line up with TRBD2. Unmatched junction bases numbered 10, after V lost 5 bases and J lost 6 bases. This CDR3 comprises 15 residues. Germline V lookup: CDR1 MNHEY, CDR2 SVGEGT. CDR3 protein: CASSHAGRTSNEQFF. As DNA, the CDR3 is TGTGCCAGCAGTCACGCCGGGAGGACCTCCAATGAGCAGTTCTTC.

V usage is TRBV20-1 and J usage is TRBJ2-1; D is unresolved. The CDR3 is 11 residues long. The ends were cut back, 4 bases at V and 8 bases at J, with 9 bases in the middle. The germline gives CDR1 DFQATT, CDR2 SNEGSKA (reference sequence). The CDR3 region is CSAITPDEQFF. Here the CDR3 DNA reads TGCAGTGCTATAACACCAGATGAGCAGTTCTTC.

This clonotype was counted a few times. The V call is TRBV20-1, the J call TRBJ2-3, with TRBD2 matching 10 bases. Germline V gives CDR1 DFQATT, CDR2 SNEGSKA (reference sequence). Trimming took 3 bases from V and 5 from J; bases not matched to a gene: 11. The CDR3 has 16 amino acids. CDR3 in DNA: TGCAGTGCTAGGGACCGAACGGGACTAGCGTTAGATACGCAGTATTTT. It codes for CSARDRTGLALDTQYF.

The V and J genes are TRBV20-1 and TRBJ1-1; the D gene is possibly TRBD1 (6 bases). The CDR3 loop spans 16 amino acids. The germline CDR1 and CDR2 sequences are DFQATT and SNEGSKA (reference sequence). With 1 base removed from V and 2 bases from J, the gap between germline ends came to 17 bases. CDR3 coding DNA: TGCAGTGCTAGAGGGGGGCAGGAGCTGACCAACACTGAAGCTTTCTTT. Protein sequence: CSARGGQELTNTEAFF.

This clonotype was detected many times. This sequence joins TRBV5-6 and TRBJ2-3, with D perhaps TRBD1 or TRBD2 (6 bases each). The CDR3 length is 14 residues. Deletions cut 4 bases from V and 6 bases from J, with 15 bases between. From germline, CDR1 is SGHDT and CDR2 YYEEEE. CDR3 residues: CASSRVRRGDTQYF. Here the CDR3 DNA reads TGTGCCAGCAGCCGCGTGCGGAGGGGGGATACGCAGTATTTT. Drawing the rest from reference TRBV5-6 and TRBJ2-3, the complete variable domain is DAGVTQSPTHLIKTRGQQVTLRCSPKSGHDTVSWYQQALGQGPQFIFQYYEEEERQRGNFPDRFSGHQFPNYSSELNVNALLLGDSALYLCASSRVRRGDTQYFGPGTRLTVL.